This is a list of T cell receptor beta chains from one sample in a study of response to subunit inactivated influenza vaccine. TCRdb reprocessed the RT-PCR reads via MiXCR and lists one record per CDR3 protein. The data contain roughly 170,000 distinct CDR3 sequences, approximately 8.7% of them singletons. Here the sequenced sample was non-naive T cells sorted from PBMCs, taken on the day of vaccination. The receptors shown here come from a man in his fifties or sixties who received an inactivated influenza vaccine. Each CDR3 is given without its conserved first and last residue. The order of the fields is D gene, V gene, CDR3 length, CDR3 protein. The D gene is left open where the match is weak.

d_call: .
v_call: TRBV20-1
cdr3_length: 11
cdr3_aa: RPGAGQQETQY

d_call: .
v_call: TRBV20-1
cdr3_length: 8
cdr3_aa: SALKMEQY

d_call: TRBD1
v_call: TRBV7-9
cdr3_length: 17
cdr3_aa: ASSLGYRDSPRGANVLT

d_call: .
v_call: TRBV6-6
cdr3_length: 11
cdr3_aa: ASSSMGPRGYT

d_call: .
v_call: TRBV3-1
cdr3_length: 12
cdr3_aa: ASSQGVTGPGKY

d_call: .
v_call: TRBV27
cdr3_length: 8
cdr3_aa: ASLLAEQY

d_call: .
v_call: TRBV6-1
cdr3_length: 12
cdr3_aa: ASSEVGNNQPQH

d_call: TRBD2
v_call: TRBV6-4
cdr3_length: 11
cdr3_aa: ASSPREGSEQF

d_call: .
v_call: TRBV7-2
cdr3_length: 13
cdr3_aa: ASSLGRSSNQPQH

d_call: .
v_call: TRBV6-5
cdr3_length: 11
cdr3_aa: ASSYLSQETQY

d_call: .
v_call: TRBV6-2/TRBV6-3
cdr3_length: 15
cdr3_aa: ASSQPSTGGPTYEQY

d_call: TRBD2
v_call: TRBV7-7
cdr3_length: 15
cdr3_aa: ASSLAVAGGAYNEQF

d_call: .
v_call: TRBV6-1
cdr3_length: 12
cdr3_aa: ASSALGGGTEAF

d_call: .
v_call: TRBV7-9
cdr3_length: 12
cdr3_aa: ASTYIGGNNEQF

d_call: .
v_call: TRBV2
cdr3_length: 13
cdr3_aa: ASSEAGTHTGELF

d_call: TRBD1
v_call: TRBV15
cdr3_length: 11
cdr3_aa: ATSGRTGSEQY

d_call: .
v_call: TRBV5-1
cdr3_length: 13
cdr3_aa: ASSLDPGNDSPLH